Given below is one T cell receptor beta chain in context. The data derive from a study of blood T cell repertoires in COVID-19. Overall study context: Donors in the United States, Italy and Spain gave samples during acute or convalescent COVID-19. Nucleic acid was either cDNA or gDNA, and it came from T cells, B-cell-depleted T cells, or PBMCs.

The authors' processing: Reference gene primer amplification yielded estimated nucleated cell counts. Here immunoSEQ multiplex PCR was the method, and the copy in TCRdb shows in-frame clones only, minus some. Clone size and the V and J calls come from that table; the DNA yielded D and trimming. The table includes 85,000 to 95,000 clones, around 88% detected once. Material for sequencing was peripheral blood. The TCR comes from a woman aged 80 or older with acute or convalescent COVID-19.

Here the CDR3 DNA reads TGTGCCAGCAGCTTAGGGGATAGCGGGACCCAGTACTTC. Its protein product is CASSLGDSGTQYF. The chain combines TRBV11-1 with TRBJ2-5; weak D call: TRBD2 (6 bases). Trimming took off 1 base at V and 7 bases at J, with 10 bases between the two ends. The germline V gene encodes CDR1 SGHAT and CDR2 FQDESV (reference sequence). This CDR3 is built from 13 residues.